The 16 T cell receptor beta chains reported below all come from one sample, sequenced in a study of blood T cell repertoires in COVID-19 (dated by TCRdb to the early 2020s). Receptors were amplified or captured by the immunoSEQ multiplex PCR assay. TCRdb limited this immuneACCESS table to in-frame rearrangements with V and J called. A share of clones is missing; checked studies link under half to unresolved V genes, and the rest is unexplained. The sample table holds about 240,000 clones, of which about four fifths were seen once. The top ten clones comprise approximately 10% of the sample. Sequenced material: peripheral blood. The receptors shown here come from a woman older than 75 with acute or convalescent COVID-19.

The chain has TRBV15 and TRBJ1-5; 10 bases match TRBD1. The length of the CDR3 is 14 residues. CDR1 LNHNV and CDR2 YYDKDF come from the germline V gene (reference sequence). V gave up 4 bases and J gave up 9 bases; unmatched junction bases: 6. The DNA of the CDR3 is TGTGCCACCAGCATTGGACAGGGGGTGTTGCCCCAGCATTTT. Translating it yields CATSIGQGVLPQHF. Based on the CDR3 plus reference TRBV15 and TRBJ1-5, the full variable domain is DAMVIQNPRYQVTQFGKPVTLSCSQTLNHNVMYWYQQKSSQAPKLLFHYYDKDFNNEADTPDNFQSRRPNTSFCFLDIRSPGLGDTAMYLCATSIGQGVLPQHFGDGTRLSIL.

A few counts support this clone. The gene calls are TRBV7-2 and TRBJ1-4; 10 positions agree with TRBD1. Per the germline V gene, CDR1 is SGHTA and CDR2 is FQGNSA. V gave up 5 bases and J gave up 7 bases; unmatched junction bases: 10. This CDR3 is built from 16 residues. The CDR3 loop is CASSPRTGGWGEKLFF. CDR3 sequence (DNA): TGTGCCAGCAGCCCCCGGACAGGGGGGTGGGGTGAAAAACTGTTTTTT.

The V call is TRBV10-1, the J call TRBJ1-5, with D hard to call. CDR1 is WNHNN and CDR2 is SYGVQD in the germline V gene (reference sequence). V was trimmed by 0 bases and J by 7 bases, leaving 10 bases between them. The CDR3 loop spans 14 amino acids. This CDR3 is CASSESPGWQPQHF. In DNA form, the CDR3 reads TGCGCCAGCAGTGAGTCCCCGGGGTGGCAGCCCCAGCATTTT.

The CDR3 DNA sequence: TGTGCCAGCAGTACTCGGACAGCTAATCAGCCCCAGCATTTT. Protein product: CASSTRTANQPQHF. The V and J genes are TRBV28 and TRBJ1-5; tentatively, D is TRBD1 (6 bases). CDR1 and CDR2 (germline): MDHEN, SYDVKM. The CDR3 totals 14 residues. Deletions cut 5 bases from V and 4 bases from J, with 12 bases between. The variable domain in full, with the rest retrieved from reference TRBV28 and TRBJ1-5, is DVKVTQSSRYLVKRTGEKVFLECVQDMDHENMFWYRQDPGLGLRLIYFSYDVKMKEKGDIPEGYSVSREKKERFSLILESASTNQTSMYLCASSTRTANQPQHFGDGTRLSIL.

The DNA of the CDR3 is TGTGCCAGCCGGCTAGCGGGAGATACGCAGTATTTT. It codes for CASRLAGDTQYF. The gene calls are TRBV2 and TRBJ2-3, with 8 bases matching TRBD2. Unmatched junction bases numbered 3, after V lost 8 bases and J lost 5 bases. This CDR3 spans 12 amino acids. Germline V gene data show CDR1 as SNHLY and CDR2 as FYNNEI.

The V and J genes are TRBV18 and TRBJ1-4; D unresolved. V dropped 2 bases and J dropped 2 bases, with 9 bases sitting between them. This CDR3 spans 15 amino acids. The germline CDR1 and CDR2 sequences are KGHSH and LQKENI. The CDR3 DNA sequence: TGTGCCAGCTCACCAGTGCAGACTACTAATGAAAAACTGTTTTTT. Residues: CASSPVQTTNEKLFF.

This chain's CDR3 is CASSVLPGDNGGELFF. The CDR3 DNA reads as TGTGCCAGCAGCGTATTACCCGGGGACAATGGCGGGGAGCTGTTTTTT. This chain links TRBV9 with TRBJ2-2; tentatively, D is TRBD1 (6 bases). From germline, CDR1 is SGDLS and CDR2 YYNGEE. Between the trimmed V and J ends, which lost 1 base and 7 bases, there was a span of 17 bases. The CDR3 totals 16 residues.

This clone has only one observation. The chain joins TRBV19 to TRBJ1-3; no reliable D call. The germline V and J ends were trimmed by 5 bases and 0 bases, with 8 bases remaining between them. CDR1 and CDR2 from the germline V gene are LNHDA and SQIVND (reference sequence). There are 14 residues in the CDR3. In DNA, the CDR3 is TGTGCCAGTAGTCCCCCCGGCTCTGGAAACACCATATATTTT. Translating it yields CASSPPGSGNTIYF.

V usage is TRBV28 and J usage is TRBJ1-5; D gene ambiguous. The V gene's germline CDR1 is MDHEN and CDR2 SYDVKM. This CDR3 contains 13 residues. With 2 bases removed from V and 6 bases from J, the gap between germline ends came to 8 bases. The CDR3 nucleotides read TGTGCCAGCAGTTTAGAGCGAGGTCAGCCCCAGCATTTT. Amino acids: CASSLERGQPQHF.

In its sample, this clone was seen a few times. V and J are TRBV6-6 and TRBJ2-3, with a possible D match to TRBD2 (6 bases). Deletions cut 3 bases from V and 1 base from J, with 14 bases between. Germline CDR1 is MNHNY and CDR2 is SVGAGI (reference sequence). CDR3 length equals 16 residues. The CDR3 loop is CASSYSPGLGTDTQYF. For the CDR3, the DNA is TGTGCCAGCAGTTATTCGCCGGGACTCGGCACAGATACGCAGTATTTT.

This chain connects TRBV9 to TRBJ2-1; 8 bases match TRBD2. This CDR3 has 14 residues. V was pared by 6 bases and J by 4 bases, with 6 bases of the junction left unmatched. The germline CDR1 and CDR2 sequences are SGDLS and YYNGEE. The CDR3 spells CASTRGVNYNEQFF. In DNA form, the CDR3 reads TGTGCCAGCACGCGGGGGGTTAATTACAATGAGCAGTTCTTC.

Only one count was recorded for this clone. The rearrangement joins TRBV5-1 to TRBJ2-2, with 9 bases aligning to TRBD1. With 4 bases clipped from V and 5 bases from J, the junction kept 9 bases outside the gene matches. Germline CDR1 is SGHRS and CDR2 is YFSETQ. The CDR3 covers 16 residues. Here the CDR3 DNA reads TGCGCCAGCAGCCCACCGGGACAGGGAGGGACCGGGGAGCTGTTTTTT. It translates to CASSPPGQGGTGELFF.

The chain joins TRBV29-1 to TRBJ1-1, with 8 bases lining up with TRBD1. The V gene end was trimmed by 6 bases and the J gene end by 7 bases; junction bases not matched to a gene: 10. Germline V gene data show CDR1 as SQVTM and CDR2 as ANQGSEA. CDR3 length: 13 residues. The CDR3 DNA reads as TGCAGCGTCCAGGGGGCGGTAGGGGGTGAAGCTTTCTTT. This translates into CSVQGAVGGEAFF.

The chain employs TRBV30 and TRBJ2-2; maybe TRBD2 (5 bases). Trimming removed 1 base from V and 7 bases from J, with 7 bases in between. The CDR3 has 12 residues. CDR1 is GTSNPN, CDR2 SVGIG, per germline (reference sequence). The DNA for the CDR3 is TGTGCCTGGAGTGCAAGCGGCGGGGAGCTGTTTTTT. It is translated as CAWSASGGELFF.

CDR3 loop: CASSTLSRQGAFNEQFF. Written as DNA, the CDR3 is TGTGCCAGCTCAACCTTATCGCGACAGGGGGCTTTCAATGAGCAGTTCTTC. The chain recombines TRBV18 with TRBJ2-1; TRBD1 matches 10 bases. Trimming at V came to 5 bases and at J to 6 bases, leaving 13 bases not matched to a gene. This CDR3 is 17 amino acids long. Germline-derived CDR1 and CDR2 are KGHSH and LQKENI.

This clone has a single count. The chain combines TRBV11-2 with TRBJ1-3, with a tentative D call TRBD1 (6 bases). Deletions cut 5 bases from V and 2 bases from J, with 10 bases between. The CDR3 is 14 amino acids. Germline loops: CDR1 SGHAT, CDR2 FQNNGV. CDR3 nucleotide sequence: TGTGCCAGCAGCCTTAGGACAGCTGGAAACACCATATATTTT. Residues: CASSLRTAGNTIYF.